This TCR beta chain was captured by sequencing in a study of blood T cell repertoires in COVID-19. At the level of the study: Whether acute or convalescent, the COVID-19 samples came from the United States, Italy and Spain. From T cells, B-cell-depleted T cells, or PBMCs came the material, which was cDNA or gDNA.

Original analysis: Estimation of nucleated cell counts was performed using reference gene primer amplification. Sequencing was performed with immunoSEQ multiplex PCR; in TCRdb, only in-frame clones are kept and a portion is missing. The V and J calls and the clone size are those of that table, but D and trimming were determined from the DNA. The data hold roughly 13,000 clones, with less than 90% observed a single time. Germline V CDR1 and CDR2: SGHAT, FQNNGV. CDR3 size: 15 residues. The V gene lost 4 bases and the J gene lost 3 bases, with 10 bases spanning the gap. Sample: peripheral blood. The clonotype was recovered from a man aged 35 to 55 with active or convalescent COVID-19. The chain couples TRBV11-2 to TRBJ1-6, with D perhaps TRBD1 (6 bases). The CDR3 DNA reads TGTGCCAGCAGCTCCCAGGGGTACTATAATTCACCCCTCCACTTT. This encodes CASSSQGYYNSPLHF.